Sequencing of this TCR beta chain was carried out in a study of cytomegalovirus exposure and HLA in healthy donors. V was pared by 6 bases and J by 0 bases, with 3 bases of the junction left unmatched. This CDR3 comprises 14 residues. In germline, CDR1 is SQVTM, CDR2 ANQGSEA. PCR used 60 Vbeta primers and 13 Jbeta primers. Sequencing used immunoSEQ multiplex PCR; TCRdb keeps in-frame clones, though not all of them. This repertoire shows around 140,000 clones, 70% to 85% found once; its top ten account for around 10%. This clone was counted between two and nine times. As yet, its antigen is unknown. Study observations and caveats: According to the study, about 180 TCR beta chains were cytomegalovirus-associated. Later analysis showed most CMV-associated TCR beta chains appearing HLA-restricted. The dataset shows that most TCR sequences were rare, while some public TCRs occurred in many donors. Among immune exposure information, only CMV serostatus was available.

The origin of this receptor is a woman in her sixties in good health and CMV-seropositive. V usage is TRBV29-1 and J usage is TRBJ2-1; TRBD2 agrees at 9 bases. The material sequenced was PBMCs. The CDR3 reads CSVLAGDSYNEQFF. The CDR3 coding sequence is TGCAGCGTGTTAGCGGGAGACTCCTACAATGAGCAGTTCTTC.